The clone carrying this T cell receptor (beta chain) occurred many times. This CDR3 is built from 16 residues. Germline V gene data show CDR1 as DFQATT and CDR2 as SNEGSKA (reference sequence). V lost 3 bases and J 2 bases, leaving 18 bases between the germline ends. These data originate in a study of T-cell reconstitution after alpha-beta-depleted transplantation in children. Unique molecular identifiers were incorporated during preparation of the TCRbeta library. TCRdb reanalysed the PCR reads using MiXCR and keeps one entry per CDR3 protein. The sample has 640,000 or so distinct CDR3 sequences; about 15% are singletons.

This sequence joins TRBV20-1 and TRBJ2-3; D perhaps matches TRBD2 (6 bases). The material was PBMCs from the stem cell graft donor, obtained from the stem cell graft. The source is a human donor who donated a stem cell graft to a child with acute myeloid leukemia. CDR3 DNA: TGCAGTGCTAGGGCCTCGGGGAGGTATGCCACAGATACGCAGTATTTT. Its protein is CSARASGRYATDTQYF.